The TCR beta chain under discussion was sequenced for a study of beta chain features in type 1 diabetes. J lost 6 bases, V lost 2 bases, and 3 bases had no gene match. CDR1 and CDR2 from the germline V gene are LNHDA and SQIVND (reference sequence). The CDR3 covers 14 residues. Sequencing targeted expressed TCRB transcripts, as all isolated RNA had been reverse transcribed. The assay was immunoSEQ multiplex PCR, and TCRdb's table has in-frame clones only and misses some. The sample yields 310,000 or so clones, approximately 8.2% seen once. This chain uses TRBV19 with TRBJ1-5, with TRBD1 identical over 8 bases. This receptor was taken from a woman aged 18 to 35 in good health. Material for sequencing was central memory CD4+ T cells from blood. The CDR3 DNA is TGTGCCAGTAGTATATCAGGGGGCGGTCAGCCCCAGCATTTT. It yields the protein CASSISGGGQPQHF.